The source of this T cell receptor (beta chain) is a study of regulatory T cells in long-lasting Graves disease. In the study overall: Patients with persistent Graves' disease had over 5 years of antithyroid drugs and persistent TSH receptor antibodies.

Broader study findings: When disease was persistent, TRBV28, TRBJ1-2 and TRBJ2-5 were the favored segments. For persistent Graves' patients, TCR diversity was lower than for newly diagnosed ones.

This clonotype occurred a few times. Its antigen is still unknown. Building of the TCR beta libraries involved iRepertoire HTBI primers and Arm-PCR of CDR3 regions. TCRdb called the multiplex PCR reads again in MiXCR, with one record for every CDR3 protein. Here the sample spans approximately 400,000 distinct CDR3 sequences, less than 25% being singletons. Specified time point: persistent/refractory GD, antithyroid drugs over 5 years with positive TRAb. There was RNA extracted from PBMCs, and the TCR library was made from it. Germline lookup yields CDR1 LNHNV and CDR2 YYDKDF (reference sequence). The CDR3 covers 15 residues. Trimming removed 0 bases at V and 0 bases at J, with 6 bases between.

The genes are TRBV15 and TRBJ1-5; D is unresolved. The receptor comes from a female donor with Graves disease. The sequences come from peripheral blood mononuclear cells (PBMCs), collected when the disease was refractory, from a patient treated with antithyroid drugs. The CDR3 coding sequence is TGTGCCACCAGCAGAGATAGATATAGCAATCAGCCCCAGCATTTT. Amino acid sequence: CATSRDRYSNQPQHF.